Given below is one TCR beta chain in context. No antigen is known for it. At least two post-ART and at least one pre-ART PBMC sample were available for each donor. The sample is drawn from a study of long-term antiretroviral therapy in people with HIV. Researchers report immunoSEQ v3.0 was run at survey level. Libraries were prepared by immunoSEQ multiplex PCR; TCRdb keeps only in-frame clonotypes and omits some of them. The repertoire has about 36,000 clones, 75% to 90% of them found once; the top ten carry roughly 10%. The germline CDR1 and CDR2 sequences are MNHEY and SVGAGI. The length of the CDR3 is 14 residues. V gave up 2 bases and J gave up 6 bases, with 11 bases separating them. Study-level results: Increased diversity was seen after ART, yet it remained lower than in transplant donor controls. Controls exceeded HIV repertoires in CDR3 length range.

Sequencing used unsorted PBMCs, obtained 2.2 years after starting antiretroviral therapy. The TCR comes from a man in his late teens or twenties with HIV. The V call is TRBV6-5, the J call TRBJ2-1; the D gene is possibly TRBD2 (6 bases). The CDR3 coding sequence is TGTGCCAGCAGTTACGGGACTCCGGGCAATGAGCAGTTCTTC. Translation gives CASSYGTPGNEQFF.